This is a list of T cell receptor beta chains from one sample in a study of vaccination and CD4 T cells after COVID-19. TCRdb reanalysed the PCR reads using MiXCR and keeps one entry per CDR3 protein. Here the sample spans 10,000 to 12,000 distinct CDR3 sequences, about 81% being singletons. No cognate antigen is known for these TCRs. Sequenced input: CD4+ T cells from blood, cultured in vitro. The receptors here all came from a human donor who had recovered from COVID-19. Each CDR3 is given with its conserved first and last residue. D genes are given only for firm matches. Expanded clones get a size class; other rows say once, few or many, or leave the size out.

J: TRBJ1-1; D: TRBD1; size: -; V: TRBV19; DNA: TGTGCCAGTAACCGGGACAGGAGCACTGAAGCTTTCTTT; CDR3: CASNRDRSTEAFF
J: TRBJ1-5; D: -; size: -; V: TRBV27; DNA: TGTGCCAGCAGCCCCAGCCAGGGGTTTTGGCAGCCCCAGCATTTT; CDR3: CASSPSQGFWQPQHF
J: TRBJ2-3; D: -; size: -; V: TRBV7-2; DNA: TGTGCCAGCAGCTCCCGGGGTCCGGGGGCGATCACCGATACGCAGTATTTT; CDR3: CASSSRGPGAITDTQYF
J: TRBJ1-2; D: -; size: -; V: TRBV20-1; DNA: TGCAGTGCTAGACCGGATGGGGCGGGAAGTGGCTACACCTTC; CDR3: CSARPDGAGSGYTF
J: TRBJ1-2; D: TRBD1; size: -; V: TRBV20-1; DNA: TGCAGTGCTAACCCTCGGACAGGGAACTATGGCTACACCTTC; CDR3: CSANPRTGNYGYTF
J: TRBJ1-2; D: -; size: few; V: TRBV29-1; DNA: TGCAGCGCCGGGGGACATGATACCACTAACTATGGCTACACCTTC; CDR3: CSAGGHDTTNYGYTF
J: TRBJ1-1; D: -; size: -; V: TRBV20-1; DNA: TGCAGTGCTAGAGGAGATCTTCCTGAAGCTTTCTTT; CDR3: CSARGDLPEAFF
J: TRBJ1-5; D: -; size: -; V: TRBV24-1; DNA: TGTGCCACCAGTGATCCTGATCAGCCCCAGCATTTT; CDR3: CATSDPDQPQHF
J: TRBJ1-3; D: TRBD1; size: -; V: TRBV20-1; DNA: TGCAGTGCTAGTACAGGGGGCTCTGGAAACACCATATATTTT; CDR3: CSASTGGSGNTIYF
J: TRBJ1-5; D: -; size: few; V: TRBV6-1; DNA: TGTGCCAGCGGCAGCCCCGGACCTCTCAATCAGCCCCAGCATTTT; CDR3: CASGSPGPLNQPQHF
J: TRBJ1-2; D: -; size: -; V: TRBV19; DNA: TGTGCCAGTACCCTAGGGCAGGGTGGCTACACCTTC; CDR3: CASTLGQGGYTF
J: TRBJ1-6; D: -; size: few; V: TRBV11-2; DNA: TGTGCCAGCAGCTTAGAGGGCCTAGGTTCACCCCTCCACTTT; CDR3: CASSLEGLGSPLHF
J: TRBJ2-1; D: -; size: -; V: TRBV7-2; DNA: TGTGCCAGCACCTCAGCGGGTACCCACAATGAGCAGTTCTTC; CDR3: CASTSAGTHNEQFF
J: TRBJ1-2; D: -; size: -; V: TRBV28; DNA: TGTGCCAGCAGTTTGGTAGGTCGAAACTATGGCTACACCTTC; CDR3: CASSLVGRNYGYTF
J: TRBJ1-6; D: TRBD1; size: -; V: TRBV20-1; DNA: TGCAGTGCTAGGGGGGACAGGAATTCACCCCTCCACTTT; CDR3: CSARGDRNSPLHF
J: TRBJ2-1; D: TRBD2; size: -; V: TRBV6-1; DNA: TGTGCCAGCACCGGGCCTAGCGGGAGCAACAATGAGCAGTTCTTC; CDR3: CASTGPSGSNNEQFF
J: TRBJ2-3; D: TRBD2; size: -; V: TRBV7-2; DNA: TGTGCCAGCACAAGAAGGACTAGCGGGAGGCCCACAGATACGCAGTATTTT; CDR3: CASTRRTSGRPTDTQYF
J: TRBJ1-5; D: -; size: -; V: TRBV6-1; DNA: TGTGCCAGCAGGGGTCAGTATAGCAATCAGCCCCAGCATTTT; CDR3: CASRGQYSNQPQHF
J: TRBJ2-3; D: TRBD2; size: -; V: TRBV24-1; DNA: TGTGCCACCAGTGAAGTAACCGGGACTAGGGATACGCAGTATTTT; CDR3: CATSEVTGTRDTQYF
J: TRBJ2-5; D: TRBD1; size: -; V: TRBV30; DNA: TGTGCCTGGAGCAAGGGGACAGCAAGAGAGACCCAGTACTTC; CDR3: CAWSKGTARETQYF
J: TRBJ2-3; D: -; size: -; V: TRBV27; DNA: TGTGCCAGCAGTTTCCTCCCCGGCACAGATACGCAGTATTTT; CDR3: CASSFLPGTDTQYF
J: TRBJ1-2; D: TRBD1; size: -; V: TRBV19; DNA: TGTGCCAGTAGAAAATGGACAGGGGGAGCTAACTATGGCTACACCTTC; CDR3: CASRKWTGGANYGYTF
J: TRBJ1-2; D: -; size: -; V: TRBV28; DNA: TGTGCCAGCAGTTTAGGGACTGGGGTCCGGGGGTATGGCTACACCTTC; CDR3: CASSLGTGVRGYGYTF
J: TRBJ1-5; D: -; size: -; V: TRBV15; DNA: TGTGCCACCAGCAGAGATGACGGCTGGGGGCAGCCCCAGCATTTT; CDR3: CATSRDDGWGQPQHF
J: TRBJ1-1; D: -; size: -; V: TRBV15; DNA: TGTGCCACCAGGAGAGTGAGAGATTGGGTTTTAAGCGGTGAAGCTTTCTTT; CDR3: CATRRVRDWVLSGEAFF
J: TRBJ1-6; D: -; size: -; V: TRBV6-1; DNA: TGTGCCAGCCATGATTCGTGGGGGAATTCACCCCTCCACTTT; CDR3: CASHDSWGNSPLHF
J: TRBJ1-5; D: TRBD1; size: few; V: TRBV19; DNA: TGTGCCAGTTCGACAGGGAAGAATCAGCCCCAGCATTTT; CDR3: CASSTGKNQPQHF
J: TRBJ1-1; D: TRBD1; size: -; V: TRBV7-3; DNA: TGTGCCCCCAGTACTTCAATGAGTCAGGGGGCCCGAACTGAAGCTTTCTTT; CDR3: CAPSTSMSQGARTEAFF
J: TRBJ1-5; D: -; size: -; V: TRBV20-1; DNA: TGCAGTGCTCCTACGGGCAATCAGCCCCAGCATTTT; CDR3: CSAPTGNQPQHF
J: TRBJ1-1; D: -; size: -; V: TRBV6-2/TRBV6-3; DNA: TGTGCCAGCAGTTACTCGAACACTGAAGCTTTCTTT; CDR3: CASSYSNTEAFF
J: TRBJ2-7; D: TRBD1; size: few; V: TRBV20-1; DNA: TGCAGTGCTACAGACAGGGGCCCCTACGAGCAGTACTTC; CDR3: CSATDRGPYEQYF
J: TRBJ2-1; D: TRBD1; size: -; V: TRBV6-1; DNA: TGTGCCAGCAGTCCCGGGACAGTCTGGTCCTACAATGAGCAGTTCTTC; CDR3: CASSPGTVWSYNEQFF
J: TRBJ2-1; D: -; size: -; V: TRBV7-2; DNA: TGTGCCAGCAGCTTAGCTCGAGAGTGGGATGAGCAGTTCTTC; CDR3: CASSLAREWDEQFF
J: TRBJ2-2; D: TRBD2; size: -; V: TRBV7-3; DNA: TGTGCCAGCAGCTTAATAGCGGGATCGAACACCGGGGAGCTGTTTTTT; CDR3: CASSLIAGSNTGELFF
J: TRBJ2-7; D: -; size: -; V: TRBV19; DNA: TGTGCCAGTACCGACCGACAGGGCGCGGGATACGAGCAGTACTTC; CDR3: CASTDRQGAGYEQYF
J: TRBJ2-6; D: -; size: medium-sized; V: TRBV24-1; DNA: TGTGCCACCAGTGACCCGACACTCACATCTGGGGCCAACGTCCTGACTTTC; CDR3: CATSDPTLTSGANVLTF
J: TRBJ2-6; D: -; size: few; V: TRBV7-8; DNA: TGTGCCAGCAGCTTAGGGACTGGGGCCAACGTCCTGACTTTC; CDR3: CASSLGTGANVLTF
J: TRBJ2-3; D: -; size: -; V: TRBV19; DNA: TGTGCCAGTAGTATAGGCGGCGGATCCACAGATACGCAGTATTTT; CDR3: CASSIGGGSTDTQYF
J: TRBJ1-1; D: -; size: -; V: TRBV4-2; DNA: TGTGCCAGCAGCCAACTAGAACGGGGTGCTGAAGCTTTCTTT; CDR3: CASSQLERGAEAFF
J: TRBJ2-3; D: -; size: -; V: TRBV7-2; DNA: TGTGCCACGAGCCGGTTCACAGATACGCAGTATTTT; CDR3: CATSRFTDTQYF
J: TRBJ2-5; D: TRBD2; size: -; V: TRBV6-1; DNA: TGTGCCAGCGGCGGGGGGCTCGGGGAGACCCAGTACTTC; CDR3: CASGGGLGETQYF
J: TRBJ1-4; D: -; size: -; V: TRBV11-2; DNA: TGTGCCAGCAGGCCAGAGGCGCGAAATGAAAAACTGTTTTTT; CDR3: CASRPEARNEKLFF
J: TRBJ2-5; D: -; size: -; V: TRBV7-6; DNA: TGTGCCAGCAGCCCCCAAAATGTTTGGGGGGCCCAGACCCAGTACTTC; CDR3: CASSPQNVWGAQTQYF
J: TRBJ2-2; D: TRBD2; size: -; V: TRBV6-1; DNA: TGTGCCAGCAGGGTAGCGGGGGCGAACACCGGGGAGCTGTTTTTT; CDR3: CASRVAGANTGELFF
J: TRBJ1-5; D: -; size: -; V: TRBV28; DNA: TGTGCCAGCAGCTCAGCTCGACTGGGGATGTATAGCAATCAGCCCCAGCATTTT; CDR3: CASSSARLGMYSNQPQHF
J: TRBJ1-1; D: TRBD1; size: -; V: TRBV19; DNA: TGTGCCAGTAGTACTCAGGGGGCGGGGAACACTGAAGCTTTCTTT; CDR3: CASSTQGAGNTEAFF
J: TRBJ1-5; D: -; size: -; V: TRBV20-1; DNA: TGCAGTGCTAGTGGTGTCAGTTTCCAGCCCCAGCATTTT; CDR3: CSASGVSFQPQHF
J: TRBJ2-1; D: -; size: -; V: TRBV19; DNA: TGTGCCAGTAGTATTCGGACAGCCAATGAGCAGTTCTTC; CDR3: CASSIRTANEQFF
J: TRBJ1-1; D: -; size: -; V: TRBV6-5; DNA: TGTGCCAGCAGTTACTCGAGACCGCAGGGGCAAAAGGACACTGAAGCTTTCTTT; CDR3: CASSYSRPQGQKDTEAFF
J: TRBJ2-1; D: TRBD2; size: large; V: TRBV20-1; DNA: TGCAGTGCTAGTGGGGGCCTAGCGGGATGGGATGAGCAGTTCTTC; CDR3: CSASGGLAGWDEQFF
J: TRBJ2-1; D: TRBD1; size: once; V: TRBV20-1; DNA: TGCAGTGCTAGATCGGCGGACAGGGGGCGAAATGAGCAGTTCTTC; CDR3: CSARSADRGRNEQFF
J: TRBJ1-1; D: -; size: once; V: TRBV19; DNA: TGTGCCAGTAGTATAACCACTGGGAGGAACACTGAAGCTTTCTTT; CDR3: CASSITTGRNTEAFF
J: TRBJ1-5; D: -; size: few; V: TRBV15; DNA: TGTGCCACCAGCAGAGATTGGGGGCAGGCAAGGCGCAATCAGCCCCAGCATTTT; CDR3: CATSRDWGQARRNQPQHF
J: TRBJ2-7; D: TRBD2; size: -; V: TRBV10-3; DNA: TGTGCCATCAGTGATCTCCAGACTAGCGGGAGGCCGGGAGAGCAGTACTTC; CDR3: CAISDLQTSGRPGEQYF
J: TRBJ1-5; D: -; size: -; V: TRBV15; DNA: TGTGCCACCAGCAGAGATCAGGAGAGTCAGCCCCAGCATTTT; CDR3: CATSRDQESQPQHF
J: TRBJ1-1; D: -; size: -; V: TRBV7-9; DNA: TGTGCCAGCAGCCGTAGCGGGGCTACAGCTTTCTTT; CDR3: CASSRSGATAFF
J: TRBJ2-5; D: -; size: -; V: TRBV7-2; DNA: TGTGCCAGCAGCTTACTGGGGCCACAGTACTTC; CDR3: CASSLLGPQYF